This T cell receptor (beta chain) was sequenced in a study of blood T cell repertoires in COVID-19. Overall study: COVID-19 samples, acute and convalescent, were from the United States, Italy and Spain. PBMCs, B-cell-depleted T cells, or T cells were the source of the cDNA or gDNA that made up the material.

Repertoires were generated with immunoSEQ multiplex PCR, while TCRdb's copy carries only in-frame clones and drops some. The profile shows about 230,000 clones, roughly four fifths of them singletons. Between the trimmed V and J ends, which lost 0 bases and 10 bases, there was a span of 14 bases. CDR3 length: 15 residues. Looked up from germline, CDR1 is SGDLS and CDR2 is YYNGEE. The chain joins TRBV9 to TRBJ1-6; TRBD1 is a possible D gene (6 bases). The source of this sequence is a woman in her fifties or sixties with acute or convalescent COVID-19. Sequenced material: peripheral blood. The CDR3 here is CASSVVAGEGSPLHF. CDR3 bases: TGTGCCAGCAGCGTAGTGGCAGGGGAAGGCTCACCCCTCCACTTT.